The rows below give T cell receptor beta chains drawn from one sample of a study of blood T cell repertoires in COVID-19. Measured with immunoSEQ multiplex PCR; TCRdb has only the in-frame clones, and not every one. The sample includes roughly 190,000 clones, about 77% of them seen just once. The material sequenced was PBMCs or T cells enriched from blood (not recorded which). The receptors originated from a woman aged 50 to 65 with acute COVID-19. The CDR3 runs from the conserved cysteine through the conserved F or W. D genes are given only for firm matches. Part of the rows lack a size; the others show once, few, many or a class for expanded clones.

j_call d_call v_call clone_size cdr3_aa cdr3_nt
TRBJ1-3 NA TRBV7-2 once CASSLGGVDTIYF TGTGCCAGCAGCTTAGGAGGAGTGGACACCATATATTTT
TRBJ1-5 NA TRBV11-2 NA CASSPGGDSNQPQHF TGTGCCAGCAGCCCGGGGGGGGATAGCAATCAGCCCCAGCATTTT
TRBJ2-2 NA TRBV4-2 many CASSQDSSAAQYTGELFF TGTGCCAGCAGCCAAGATTCTAGCGCGGCACAGTACACCGGGGAGCTGTTTTTT
TRBJ1-1 NA TRBV10-3 NA CAISSREAEAFF TGTGCCATCAGTTCCAGGGAGGCTGAAGCTTTCTTT
TRBJ1-1 NA TRBV28 NA CASMPGMNTEAFF TGTGCCAGCATGCCCGGGATGAACACTGAAGCTTTCTTT
TRBJ1-5 NA TRBV2 NA CASRGVGGQPQHF TGTGCCAGCAGGGGGGTGGGAGGTCAGCCCCAGCATTTT
TRBJ2-4 NA TRBV19 NA CATGRRDLLAKNIQYF TGTGCCACCGGCCGGCGGGATTTACTAGCCAAAAACATTCAGTACTTC
TRBJ1-6 NA TRBV6-6 NA CASRPGDSPLHF TGTGCCAGCAGGCCAGGGGACTCACCCCTCCACTTT
TRBJ1-1 NA TRBV5-1 NA CASMREPTTGEAFF TGCGCCAGCATGAGGGAACCGACCACCGGTGAAGCTTTCTTT
TRBJ2-4 TRBD2 TRBV7-2 NA CASSSGLAGGSIQYF TGTGCCAGCAGCTCGGGACTAGCGGGGGGTTCCATTCAGTACTTC
TRBJ2-3 NA TRBV29-1 NA CSVVTGEADTQYF TGCAGCGTTGTAACGGGGGAGGCAGATACGCAGTATTTT
TRBJ1-1 TRBD1 TRBV5-1 NA CASSSGQGLNTEAFF TGCGCCAGCAGCTCGGGACAGGGACTGAACACTGAAGCTTTCTTT
TRBJ1-5 NA TRBV2 NA CASSPENNQPQHF TGTGCCAGCAGTCCGGAGAACAATCAGCCCCAGCATTTT
TRBJ1-6 NA TRBV23-1 NA CASSQELWFRTADSSYNSPLHF TGCGCCAGCAGTCAAGAGTTGTGGTTTAGGACGGCCGACAGCTCCTATAATTCACCCCTCCACTTT
TRBJ2-1 TRBD2 TRBV4-2 few CASSQEPRRGGTYNEQFF TGTGCCAGCAGCCAAGAACCCCGGCGGGGGGGGACCTACAATGAGCAGTTCTTC
TRBJ1-3 NA TRBV7-9 NA CASSSGTLTGNTIYF TGTGCCAGCAGCTCCGGGACTTTGACTGGAAACACCATATATTTT
TRBJ2-1 TRBD2 TRBV6-4 few CASSETSGGGKEQFF TGTGCCAGCAGTGAAACTAGCGGGGGGGGAAAAGAGCAGTTCTTC
TRBJ1-1 NA TRBV27 NA CASSLRGRGAGNTEAFF TGTGCCAGCAGTTTAAGGGGCCGTGGAGCGGGGAACACTGAAGCTTTCTTT
TRBJ2-3 TRBD2 TRBV4-1 few CASSRASGGTDTQYF TGCGCCAGCAGCCGGGCTAGCGGGGGGACGGATACGCAGTATTTT
TRBJ1-2 NA TRBV27 NA CASSYNGEGWYGYTF TGTGCCAGCAGCTATAACGGGGAGGGGTGGTATGGCTACACCTTC
TRBJ1-1 NA TRBV29-1 NA CSGGDTYTEAFF TGCAGCGGGGGAGACACATACACTGAAGCTTTCTTT
TRBJ1-5 NA TRBV19 NA CASSHLPLGQDNQPQHF TGTGCCAGTAGTCACCTTCCTTTGGGCCAGGACAATCAGCCCCAGCATTTT
TRBJ2-2 TRBD2 TRBV7-7 NA CASSKTGLGEIANTGELFF TGTGCCAGCAGCAAGACGGGACTAGGGGAAATCGCGAACACCGGGGAGCTGTTTTTT
TRBJ2-1 NA TRBV7-9 NA CASSLGVGGEQFF TGTGCCAGCAGCTTAGGTGTCGGGGGTGAGCAGTTCTTC
TRBJ1-6 NA TRBV3-1/TRBV3-2 NA CASSREDTNSPLHF TGTGCCAGCAGCCGGGAGGACACAAATTCACCCCTCCACTTT
TRBJ1-1 NA TRBV2 NA CASSKDAGAEAFF TGTGCCAGCAGCAAAGATGCAGGGGCTGAAGCTTTCTTT
TRBJ1-4 TRBD1 TRBV7-2 NA CASSARQGGNEKLFF TGTGCCAGCAGCGCCCGACAGGGGGGTAATGAAAAACTGTTTTTT
TRBJ2-3 NA TRBV19 NA CASSATDLDTQYF TGTGCCAGTAGTGCGACGGACTTAGATACGCAGTATTTT
TRBJ1-2 NA TRBV19 few CASSTLTRDTSANYGYTF TGTGCCAGTAGTACCTTAACACGGGACACTTCAGCTAACTATGGCTACACCTTC
TRBJ1-6 TRBD1 TRBV28 once CASRFSQGASGSPLHF TGTGCCAGCAGGTTCAGCCAGGGGGCGTCGGGGTCACCCCTCCACTTT
TRBJ1-1 NA TRBV30 NA CAWAGVRWTEAFF TGTGCCTGGGCCGGGGTTCGGTGGACTGAAGCTTTCTTT
TRBJ1-5 TRBD1 TRBV7-9 NA CASSSTQGRAQPQHF TGTGCCAGCAGCTCAACACAGGGGAGAGCGCAGCCCCAGCATTTT
TRBJ1-1 TRBD1 TRBV18 NA CASSRGQGAGSTEAFF TGTGCCAGCTCACGGGGACAGGGGGCAGGGAGCACTGAAGCTTTCTTT
TRBJ1-1 TRBD1 TRBV9 NA CASTTGGWGMNTEAFF TGTGCCAGCACGACAGGGGGCTGGGGGATGAACACTGAAGCTTTCTTT
TRBJ1-3 TRBD1 TRBV6-5 few CASSSTDRVPGNTIYF TGTGCCAGCAGTTCTACCGACAGGGTGCCAGGAAACACCATATATTTT
TRBJ1-1 TRBD1 TRBV28 NA CASRPRGGSNTEAFF TGTGCCAGCAGACCTCGAGGGGGCTCGAACACTGAAGCTTTCTTT
TRBJ1-2 NA TRBV4-3 NA CASSQDRGVMGGYTF TGCGCCAGCAGCCAAGACAGGGGTGTTATGGGTGGCTACACCTTC
TRBJ2-3 NA TRBV10-3 NA CAISGLWVSGESTDTQYF TGTGCCATCAGTGGTCTCTGGGTTAGCGGAGAAAGCACAGATACGCAGTATTTT
TRBJ1-5 TRBD1 TRBV16 NA CASSPSIHRTGNQPQHF TGTGCCAGCAGCCCATCGATTCATAGGACAGGGAATCAGCCCCAGCATTTT
TRBJ1-1 NA TRBV24-1 once CATSDRGSHEAFF TGTGCCACCAGTGACCGAGGGTCTCACGAAGCTTTCTTT
TRBJ1-2 TRBD1 TRBV5-1 once CASSQRPGQGYGYTF TGCGCCAGCAGCCAGCGACCGGGACAGGGCTATGGCTACACCTTC
TRBJ1-5 NA TRBV6-5 NA CASSYGAETGHQPQHF TGTGCCAGCAGTTACGGGGCAGAAACGGGTCATCAGCCCCAGCATTTT
TRBJ2-1 TRBD2 TRBV6-4 NA CASSESGGGSPYNEQFF TGTGCCAGCAGTGAATCTGGCGGGGGGTCACCCTACAATGAGCAGTTCTTC
TRBJ2-3 NA TRBV5-5 NA CASSLGHRTDTQYF TGTGCCAGCAGCCTGGGACACCGCACAGATACGCAGTATTTT
TRBJ1-3 NA TRBV5-5 NA CASSLAGGSFNTIYF TGTGCCAGCAGCTTGGCCGGGGGGTCCTTTAACACCATATATTTT
TRBJ2-3 NA TRBV10-3 NA CAISESEDDTQYF TGTGCCATCAGTGAGTCGGAGGACGATACGCAGTATTTT
TRBJ1-1 NA TRBV7-2 NA CASSITGFAEAFF TGTGCCAGCAGCATTACAGGGTTCGCTGAAGCTTTCTTT
TRBJ1-4 TRBD1 TRBV5-1 NA CASSPGQGNEKLFF TGCGCCAGCAGCCCGGGACAGGGGAATGAAAAACTGTTTTTT
TRBJ1-1 NA TRBV5-1 many CASSRGGNVEEAFF TGCGCCAGCAGCAGGGGCGGGAATGTTGAGGAAGCTTTCTTT
TRBJ1-1 NA TRBV13 NA CASSLARNTEAFF TGTGCCAGCAGCCTGGCCCGGAACACTGAAGCTTTCTTT
TRBJ1-5 NA TRBV28 NA CASNQGFRQPQHF TGTGCCAGCAATCAGGGTTTCCGTCAGCCCCAGCATTTT
TRBJ1-3 NA TRBV7-9 NA CASSSEGTIRNTIYF TGTGCCAGCAGCTCGGAGGGGACGATCCGAAACACCATATATTTT
TRBJ2-3 NA TRBV6-5 once CATQWPSTDTQYF TGTGCCACCCAGTGGCCTAGCACAGATACGCAGTATTTT